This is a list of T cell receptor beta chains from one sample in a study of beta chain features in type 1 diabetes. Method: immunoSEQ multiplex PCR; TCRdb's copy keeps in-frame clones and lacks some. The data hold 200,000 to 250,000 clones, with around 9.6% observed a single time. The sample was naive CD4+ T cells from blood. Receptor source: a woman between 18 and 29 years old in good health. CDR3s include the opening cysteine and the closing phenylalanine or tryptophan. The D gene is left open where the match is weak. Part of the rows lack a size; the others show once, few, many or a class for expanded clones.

CDR3aa: CASSESQGLGEQYF
CDR3nt: TGTGCCAGTAGTGAGTCGCAGGGGCTTGGTGAGCAGTACTTC
j_gene: TRBJ2-7
abundance: -
d_gene: -
v_gene: TRBV19

CDR3aa: CASFQGINYGYTF
CDR3nt: TGTGCCAGCTTTCAGGGAATTAACTATGGCTACACCTTC
j_gene: TRBJ1-2
abundance: -
d_gene: -
v_gene: TRBV2

CDR3aa: CAWTNSYEQYF
CDR3nt: TGTGCCTGGACCAACTCCTACGAGCAGTACTTC
j_gene: TRBJ2-7
abundance: few
d_gene: -
v_gene: TRBV30

CDR3aa: CASSRWGGESYEQYF
CDR3nt: TGTGCCAGCAGTAGGTGGGGCGGGGAGAGCTACGAGCAGTACTTC
j_gene: TRBJ2-7
abundance: few
d_gene: -
v_gene: TRBV27

CDR3aa: CASRSTGVGNIQYF
CDR3nt: TGTGCCAGCAGGTCAACAGGGGTCGGAAACATTCAGTACTTC
j_gene: TRBJ2-4
abundance: few
d_gene: TRBD1
v_gene: TRBV28

CDR3aa: CASSLGLSSSYEQYF
CDR3nt: TGTGCCAGCAGTTTAGGACTGTCTAGCTCCTACGAGCAGTACTTC
j_gene: TRBJ2-7
abundance: few
d_gene: -
v_gene: TRBV27

CDR3aa: CASSLGGTSSYNEQFF
CDR3nt: TGTGCCAGCAGCCTGGGGGGGACTAGCTCCTACAATGAGCAGTTCTTC
j_gene: TRBJ2-1
abundance: few
d_gene: TRBD2
v_gene: TRBV7-2

CDR3aa: CAWSAGGTSYEQYF
CDR3nt: TGTGCCTGGAGCGCGGGGGGCACCTCCTACGAGCAGTACTTC
j_gene: TRBJ2-7
abundance: few
d_gene: TRBD2
v_gene: TRBV30

CDR3aa: CATSVETGRSYEQYF
CDR3nt: TGTGCCACCAGCGTCGAGACAGGGCGCTCCTACGAGCAGTACTTC
j_gene: TRBJ2-7
abundance: many
d_gene: TRBD1
v_gene: TRBV15

CDR3aa: CASSGTSGGLDEQFF
CDR3nt: TGTGCCAGCAGTGGAACTAGCGGGGGGCTCGATGAGCAGTTCTTC
j_gene: TRBJ2-1
abundance: -
d_gene: TRBD2
v_gene: TRBV6-4

CDR3aa: CSVRQEYTEAFF
CDR3nt: TGCAGCGTTCGACAGGAGTACACTGAAGCTTTCTTT
j_gene: TRBJ1-1
abundance: -
d_gene: -
v_gene: TRBV29-1

CDR3aa: CASSLAGLTDTQYF
CDR3nt: TGTGCCAGCAGCTTGGCCGGTCTCACAGATACGCAGTATTTT
j_gene: TRBJ2-3
abundance: few
d_gene: -
v_gene: TRBV5-4

CDR3aa: CASSLGAGDVYEQYF
CDR3nt: TGCGCCAGCAGCTTGGGGGCAGGGGATGTCTACGAGCAGTACTTC
j_gene: TRBJ2-7
abundance: few
d_gene: -
v_gene: TRBV5-1

CDR3aa: CASSFSGANTGELFF
CDR3nt: TGTGCCAGCAGCTTTTCAGGGGCGAACACCGGGGAGCTGTTTTTT
j_gene: TRBJ2-2
abundance: few
d_gene: -
v_gene: TRBV5-6

CDR3aa: CASSSWTGAYEQYF
CDR3nt: TGTGCCAGCAGTTCCTGGACTGGAGCCTACGAGCAGTACTTC
j_gene: TRBJ2-7
abundance: -
d_gene: -
v_gene: TRBV28

CDR3aa: CATKERQVRSGANVLTF
CDR3nt: TGTGCCACTAAAGAAAGACAGGTTCGCTCTGGGGCCAACGTCCTGACTTTC
j_gene: TRBJ2-6
abundance: -
d_gene: -
v_gene: TRBV2

CDR3aa: CARTVVSNQPQHF
CDR3nt: TGTGCCAGAACGGTGGTTAGCAATCAGCCCCAGCATTTT
j_gene: TRBJ1-5
abundance: few
d_gene: -
v_gene: TRBV9

CDR3aa: CAISVSEETGFSYTF
CDR3nt: TGTGCCATCAGTGTGTCAGAGGAGACAGGGTTTAGCTACACCTTC
j_gene: TRBJ1-2
abundance: -
d_gene: TRBD1
v_gene: TRBV10-3

CDR3aa: CASSLGGTPLYEQYF
CDR3nt: TGCGCCAGCAGCTTGGGAGGGACACCACTCTACGAGCAGTACTTC
j_gene: TRBJ2-7
abundance: -
d_gene: -
v_gene: TRBV5-1

CDR3aa: CASSQGRQPREGNEQFF
CDR3nt: TGTGCCAGCAGCCAAGGTCGGCAGCCTCGGGAGGGCAATGAGCAGTTCTTC
j_gene: TRBJ2-1
abundance: -
d_gene: TRBD2
v_gene: TRBV4-2

CDR3aa: CASSGGITGELFF
CDR3nt: TGTGCCAGCAGCGGGGGGATCACCGGGGAGCTGTTTTTT
j_gene: TRBJ2-2
abundance: once
d_gene: -
v_gene: TRBV4-2

CDR3aa: CASSFAGGNTEAFF
CDR3nt: TGTGCCAGCAGTTTCGCCGGGGGGAACACTGAAGCTTTCTTT
j_gene: TRBJ1-1
abundance: -
d_gene: -
v_gene: TRBV6-6

CDR3aa: CASSLRAGEATEAFF
CDR3nt: TGTGCCAGCAGCTTACGGGCGGGGGAGGCCACTGAAGCTTTCTTT
j_gene: TRBJ1-1
abundance: -
d_gene: -
v_gene: TRBV7-9

CDR3aa: CASKVGQGAYEQYF
CDR3nt: TGTGCCAGCAAAGTGGGACAGGGGGCGTACGAGCAGTACTTC
j_gene: TRBJ2-7
abundance: few
d_gene: TRBD1
v_gene: TRBV6-1

CDR3aa: CASSSVPRNTGELFF
CDR3nt: TGTGCCAGCAGTTCGGTACCACGGAACACCGGGGAGCTGTTTTTT
j_gene: TRBJ2-2
abundance: -
d_gene: -
v_gene: TRBV27

CDR3aa: CASSFLGTSDHNEQFF
CDR3nt: TGCGCCAGCAGTTTTCTCGGGACTAGCGACCACAATGAGCAGTTCTTC
j_gene: TRBJ2-1
abundance: -
d_gene: TRBD2
v_gene: TRBV5-1

CDR3aa: CASSYLQGNYGYTF
CDR3nt: TGTGCCAGCAGTTACCTACAGGGAAACTATGGCTACACCTTC
j_gene: TRBJ1-2
abundance: few
d_gene: -
v_gene: TRBV6-5

CDR3aa: CAWSGQHTEAFF
CDR3nt: TGTGCCTGGAGTGGACAGCACACTGAAGCTTTCTTT
j_gene: TRBJ1-1
abundance: -
d_gene: -
v_gene: TRBV30

CDR3aa: CASSYSQASYEQYF
CDR3nt: TGTGCCAGCAGTTACTCTCAGGCCTCCTACGAGCAGTACTTC
j_gene: TRBJ2-7
abundance: few
d_gene: -
v_gene: TRBV6-5

CDR3aa: CASRFGTAGGYTF
CDR3nt: TGTGCCAGCAGGTTCGGGACAGCCGGCGGCTACACCTTC
j_gene: TRBJ1-2
abundance: -
d_gene: TRBD1
v_gene: TRBV11-2

CDR3aa: CASSAMGLNTEAFF
CDR3nt: TGTGCCAGCAGCGCAATGGGCCTGAACACTGAAGCTTTCTTT
j_gene: TRBJ1-1
abundance: -
d_gene: -
v_gene: TRBV9

CDR3aa: CASSIGALQETQYF
CDR3nt: TGTGCCAGTAGTATAGGAGCGCTCCAAGAGACCCAGTACTTC
j_gene: TRBJ2-5
abundance: -
d_gene: -
v_gene: TRBV19

CDR3aa: CSVTGPGQVPEKLFF
CDR3nt: TGCAGCGTGACGGGCCCGGGACAGGTTCCCGAAAAACTGTTTTTT
j_gene: TRBJ1-4
abundance: few
d_gene: TRBD1
v_gene: TRBV29-1

CDR3aa: CASKSGPKQYF
CDR3nt: TGTGCCTCAAAGAGCGGGCCCAAGCAGTACTTC
j_gene: TRBJ2-7
abundance: few
d_gene: -
v_gene: TRBV30

CDR3aa: CASSFASGGAIGETQYF
CDR3nt: TGCGCCAGCAGCTTTGCTAGCGGGGGGGCCATCGGGGAGACCCAGTACTTC
j_gene: TRBJ2-5
abundance: few
d_gene: TRBD2
v_gene: TRBV5-1

CDR3aa: CASLGGASTDTQYF
CDR3nt: TGTGCCAGCCTCGGGGGGGCTAGCACAGATACGCAGTATTTT
j_gene: TRBJ2-3
abundance: -
d_gene: TRBD2
v_gene: TRBV2

CDR3aa: CASSFTEGGNIQYF
CDR3nt: TGTGCCAGCAGCTTTACGGAAGGGGGAAACATTCAGTACTTC
j_gene: TRBJ2-4
abundance: -
d_gene: -
v_gene: TRBV5-6

CDR3aa: CASSLGTSGGKTQYF
CDR3nt: TGTGCCAGCAGCTTAGGGACTAGCGGGGGAAAGACCCAGTACTTC
j_gene: TRBJ2-5
abundance: -
d_gene: TRBD2
v_gene: TRBV7-8

CDR3aa: CASMWQGMYEQYF
CDR3nt: TGTGCCAGCATGTGGCAGGGGATGTACGAGCAGTACTTC
j_gene: TRBJ2-7
abundance: -
d_gene: -
v_gene: TRBV2

CDR3aa: CATSGIEFTRARRGRPQHF
CDR3nt: TGTGCCACCAGCGGTATCGAGTTCACTCGGGCACGGAGGGGTCGGCCCCAGCATTTT
j_gene: TRBJ1-5
abundance: few
d_gene: -
v_gene: TRBV15

CDR3aa: CASSLANGQGSNNEQFF
CDR3nt: TGTGCCAGCAGCTTGGCTAACGGACAGGGGTCCAACAATGAGCAGTTCTTC
j_gene: TRBJ2-1
abundance: few
d_gene: TRBD1
v_gene: TRBV5-4

CDR3aa: CASSSPTSGIGGQYF
CDR3nt: TGTGCCAGCAGCTCGCCTACTAGCGGGATAGGGGGGCAGTATTTT
j_gene: TRBJ2-3
abundance: few
d_gene: TRBD2
v_gene: TRBV5-4